This TCR beta chain derives from a study of cytomegalovirus exposure and HLA in healthy donors. Notes on the study in general: TRBV6-2, TRBV6-3 and some other V segments were excluded as indistinguishable.

This CDR3 contains 15 residues. Germline-derived CDR1 and CDR2 are MGHDK and SYGVNS. The V and J ends lost 2 bases and 6 bases respectively, with 16 bases between them. Vbeta (60) and Jbeta (13) primers were used in the PCR. Clones were sequenced by immunoSEQ multiplex PCR, and TCRdb holds only the in-frame ones, with some missing. The repertoire holds around 300,000 clones, with around 65% as singletons. Note on this clone: Its antigen is currently unknown.

V and J are TRBV25-1 and TRBJ1-1, with a possible D match to TRBD1 (6 bases). Sample: PBMCs. This TCR was recovered from a female donor in good health and CMV-seronegative. For the CDR3, the DNA is TGTGCCAGCAGTGAACAAGGTGGGGGCTTCGCTGAAGCTTTCTTT. Amino acids: CASSEQGGGFAEAFF.